The rows below give T cell receptor beta chains drawn from one sample of a study of shared clonotypes between healthy human individuals. Sequencing used immunoSEQ multiplex PCR; TCRdb keeps in-frame clones, though not all of them. Here the sample spans nearly 600,000 clones, just under 97% being singletons. Sequencing used naive CD8+ T cells sorted from blood. These receptors came from a woman aged 30 to 39 in good health. Each CDR3 is given with its conserved first and last residue. Each record gives: J gene, D gene, clone size, V gene, CDR3 DNA, CDR3 protein. The D gene is left open where the match is weak. Size tells how often a clone was seen (once, few, many) or the class of an expanded clone, and some rows leave it out.

J: TRBJ2-7
D: .
size: .
V: TRBV6-5
DNA: TGTGCCAGCAGCTGGACGTACTCCTACGAGCAGTACTTC
CDR3: CASSWTYSYEQYF

J: TRBJ2-2
D: .
size: .
V: TRBV7-9
DNA: TGTGCCAGCAGCATAGGGGACGTAACCGGGGAGCTGTTTTTT
CDR3: CASSIGDVTGELFF

J: TRBJ2-7
D: .
size: few
V: TRBV29-1
DNA: TGCAGCGTTGAATGGGGTACTGGGTTCGAGCAGTACTTC
CDR3: CSVEWGTGFEQYF

J: TRBJ2-7
D: .
size: .
V: TRBV27
DNA: TGTGCCAGCACCCCGGGACCGCTGGGCGAGCAGTACTTC
CDR3: CASTPGPLGEQYF

J: TRBJ2-7
D: .
size: .
V: TRBV29-1
DNA: TGCAGCGTTGTATATGGGGACGAGCAGCACTTC
CDR3: CSVVYGDEQHF

J: TRBJ2-5
D: .
size: .
V: TRBV11-2
DNA: TGTGCCAGCAGAAAGACTAGTGAGGAGACCCAGTACTTC
CDR3: CASRKTSEETQYF

J: TRBJ2-1
D: .
size: .
V: TRBV7-9
DNA: TGTGCCAGCAGCTTAGGGCGGAATGAGCAGTTCTTC
CDR3: CASSLGRNEQFF

J: TRBJ2-3
D: TRBD2
size: .
V: TRBV28
DNA: TGTGCCAGCAGTTATACTAGCGGGAGAGATACGCAGTATTTT
CDR3: CASSYTSGRDTQYF

J: TRBJ1-1
D: .
size: once
V: TRBV6-8
DNA: TGTGCCACCATAGTGGCCGGGGCTTTCTTT
CDR3: CATIVAGAFF

J: TRBJ2-1
D: TRBD2
size: .
V: TRBV29-1
DNA: TGCAGCGTGCGGACTAGCGGCGACAATGAGCAGTTCTTC
CDR3: CSVRTSGDNEQFF

J: TRBJ2-7
D: TRBD2
size: .
V: TRBV9
DNA: TGTGCCAGCAGCCCTGGCGGGAGCTCCTACGAGCAGTACTTC
CDR3: CASSPGGSSYEQYF

J: TRBJ2-5
D: .
size: once
V: TRBV21-1
DNA: TGTGCCAGCAAACTGTTGAACAGCGAGACCCAGTACTTC
CDR3: CASKLLNSETQYF

J: TRBJ1-2
D: .
size: .
V: TRBV29-1
DNA: TGCAGCGTTGGAGGACCGACCTATGGCTACACCTTC
CDR3: CSVGGPTYGYTF

J: TRBJ2-7
D: TRBD1
size: .
V: TRBV5-4
DNA: TGTGCCAGCAGCTCACGGAACCCTCCAGGGGGCGAGCAGTACTTC
CDR3: CASSSRNPPGGEQYF

J: TRBJ2-7
D: .
size: .
V: TRBV10-3
DNA: TGTGCCATCAGGCCGGACTCCCGGGCAGACGAGCAGTACTTC
CDR3: CAIRPDSRADEQYF

J: TRBJ2-7
D: TRBD1
size: .
V: TRBV9
DNA: TGTGCCAGCAGCGCACGCGCCGGGACAGGGGTAGCCGAGCAGTACTTC
CDR3: CASSARAGTGVAEQYF

J: TRBJ2-1
D: TRBD2
size: .
V: TRBV5-5
DNA: TGTGCCAGCAGCAATCCCGGGACTAGCGGTTACAATGAGCAGTTCTTC
CDR3: CASSNPGTSGYNEQFF

J: TRBJ2-7
D: .
size: .
V: TRBV6-5
DNA: TGTGCCAGCAGCGCCGATTTCTACGAGCAGTACTTC
CDR3: CASSADFYEQYF

J: TRBJ2-1
D: .
size: once
V: TRBV28
DNA: TGTGCCAGCAGTCCGGGTTCCTACAATGAGCAGTTCTTC
CDR3: CASSPGSYNEQFF

J: TRBJ2-3
D: .
size: few
V: TRBV28
DNA: TGTGCCAGCAGTTGGGGTACAGATACGCAGTATTTT
CDR3: CASSWGTDTQYF

J: TRBJ2-3
D: .
size: .
V: TRBV15
DNA: TGTGCCACCAGTGGGGGATCCACTAGCACAGATACGCAGTATTTT
CDR3: CATSGGSTSTDTQYF

J: TRBJ2-7
D: .
size: .
V: TRBV28
DNA: TGTGCCAGCAGTTTTTTTGGGTTTTTCGGCAGAACCTACGAGCAGTACTTC
CDR3: CASSFFGFFGRTYEQYF

J: TRBJ2-5
D: .
size: .
V: TRBV7-9
DNA: TGTGCCAGCAGCTTGTTTTGGTCCGAAGAGACCCAGTACTTC
CDR3: CASSLFWSEETQYF

J: TRBJ2-1
D: TRBD2
size: .
V: TRBV29-1
DNA: TGCAGCGTTGAGTTGGACGGGAGGTTTTACAATGAGCAGTTCTTC
CDR3: CSVELDGRFYNEQFF

J: TRBJ1-2
D: .
size: .
V: TRBV7-2
DNA: TGTGCCAGCAGCTTAAGATTCGCTAACTATGGCTACACCTTC
CDR3: CASSLRFANYGYTF

J: TRBJ2-5
D: .
size: .
V: TRBV28
DNA: TGTGCCAGCAGTTTTCTGGCGTTACAAGAGACCCAGTACTTC
CDR3: CASSFLALQETQYF

J: TRBJ2-7
D: TRBD2
size: .
V: TRBV4-2
DNA: TGTGCCAGCAGCCAAGATGGTGCGGGAGTGGACGAGCAGTACTTC
CDR3: CASSQDGAGVDEQYF

J: TRBJ2-1
D: TRBD2
size: .
V: TRBV19
DNA: TGTGCCAGTAAAAACGCGGCGGGGGGCTCCTACAATGAGCAGTTCTTC
CDR3: CASKNAAGGSYNEQFF

J: TRBJ2-7
D: TRBD1
size: once
V: TRBV7-9
DNA: TGTGCCAGCAGCCCAAGACTAAACGGACAGGGCCAACTCTACGAGCAGTACTTC
CDR3: CASSPRLNGQGQLYEQYF

J: TRBJ1-4
D: TRBD1
size: .
V: TRBV9
DNA: TGTGCCAGCAGCCTCGGACAGGAAGGTGAAAAACTGTTTTTT
CDR3: CASSLGQEGEKLFF

J: TRBJ2-7
D: TRBD1
size: .
V: TRBV27
DNA: TGTGCCAGCAGTTTATCGACAGGGCTGGGCTACGAGCAGTACTTC
CDR3: CASSLSTGLGYEQYF

J: TRBJ2-2
D: .
size: .
V: TRBV10-3
DNA: TGTGCCATCAGTGCAGGGGCGCCAGATTCGCCCGGGGAGCTGTTTTTT
CDR3: CAISAGAPDSPGELFF

J: TRBJ2-1
D: .
size: .
V: TRBV19
DNA: TGTGCCAGTTCTGCCACGGGACCCTCACCAGGGAATGAGCAGTTCTTC
CDR3: CASSATGPSPGNEQFF

J: TRBJ2-2
D: TRBD1
size: .
V: TRBV27
DNA: TGTGCCAGCAGACGGGACAGGGGATATGACGGGGAGCTGTTTTTT
CDR3: CASRRDRGYDGELFF

J: TRBJ2-7
D: TRBD1
size: .
V: TRBV5-1
DNA: TGCGCCAGCAGCTCGCGACAGGGGGGCTACGAGCAGTACTTC
CDR3: CASSSRQGGYEQYF

J: TRBJ1-1
D: .
size: .
V: TRBV10-1
DNA: TGCGCCAGCAGTGAGACAGGGAACACTGAAGCTTTCTTT
CDR3: CASSETGNTEAFF

J: TRBJ2-7
D: TRBD2
size: .
V: TRBV27
DNA: TGTGCCAGCAGTTTGGGGACTAGCGGGGGCTACGAGCAGTACTTC
CDR3: CASSLGTSGGYEQYF

J: TRBJ2-5
D: TRBD2
size: once
V: TRBV19
DNA: TGTGCCAGTAGTGCAAGCGGGATGATACAAGAGACCCAGTACTTC
CDR3: CASSASGMIQETQYF

J: TRBJ1-1
D: .
size: .
V: TRBV28
DNA: TGTGCCAGCACCCCGGGTCGGCTTCTGGCCGTTGAAGCTTTCTTT
CDR3: CASTPGRLLAVEAFF

J: TRBJ2-3
D: .
size: .
V: TRBV7-8
DNA: TGTGCCAGCAGCTTAGCGCGCCTGGTTAACACAGATACGCAGTATTTT
CDR3: CASSLARLVNTDTQYF

J: TRBJ1-5
D: TRBD1
size: .
V: TRBV4-1
DNA: TGCGCCAGCAGCCAGACCCAGGGGGCGCTTATTCAGCCCCAGCATTTT
CDR3: CASSQTQGALIQPQHF

J: TRBJ2-7
D: TRBD2
size: .
V: TRBV6-5
DNA: TGTGCCAGCAGTTACGCTAGCGGGGCTTCCTACGAGCAGTACTTC
CDR3: CASSYASGASYEQYF

J: TRBJ2-3
D: TRBD1
size: .
V: TRBV7-9
DNA: TGTGCCAGCAGCTTAGGGGGACGGGTACGGGACAGATACATCGGTACGCAGTATTTT
CDR3: CASSLGGRVRDRYIGTQYF

J: TRBJ2-7
D: TRBD2
size: .
V: TRBV7-6
DNA: TGTGCCAGCAGCTTATCAACTAGCGGGAGGGCCTACGAGCAGTACTTC
CDR3: CASSLSTSGRAYEQYF

J: TRBJ2-7
D: .
size: once
V: TRBV30
DNA: TGTGCCTGGAGTGTAGCGGACGACTACGAGCAGTACTTC
CDR3: CAWSVADDYEQYF

J: TRBJ2-1
D: .
size: .
V: TRBV9
DNA: TGTGCCAGCAGCGTAGGAGGAGGCCGAGGCAATGAGCAGTTCTTC
CDR3: CASSVGGGRGNEQFF